The source of this TCR beta chain is a study of T cells after yellow fever vaccination. The overall study: In the case of low-cell-number fractions, SMART-Seq v4 Ultra Low Input was used for preparation.

This clonotype was detected only a few times. Its matching antigen is unknown. Findings and limits, study-wide: FACS-sorted repertoires might harbor abundant contaminating clonotypes from the bulk population. Post-booster repertoires again held most primary-vaccination clones (96% CD4, just under 90% CD8).

Template-switching 5'RACE yielded the TCR cDNA; a universal primer site and UMIs were added in the process. From the 5' RACE reads, TCRdb called clonotypes with MiXCR, one entry per CDR3 protein. Altogether fewer than 400,000 distinct CDR3 sequences are present, 6.2% being singletons, with the ten largest covering roughly 15%. This TCR derives from a man aged 25 to 45 who received the YFV17D yellow fever vaccine. Sequencing used PBMCs, obtained 5 days after the yellow fever booster vaccination.

The CDR3 sequence is CASSLYGRTSGTWNEQFF. DNA for the CDR3: TGTGCCAGCAGCTTATATGGGAGGACTAGCGGGACTTGGAATGAGCAGTTCTTC. This chain links TRBV7-3 with TRBJ2-1; 12 bases are shared with TRBD2. Germline loops: CDR1 SGHTA, CDR2 FQGTGA. The V gene end was trimmed by 2 bases and the J gene end by 7 bases; junction bases not matched to a gene: 12. This CDR3 is 18 amino acids long.